This T cell receptor beta chain was sequenced for a study of technical replicates of blood from four donors. CDR1 and CDR2 from the germline V gene are MNHEY and SMNVEV (reference sequence). Trimming shortened V by 0 bases and J by 10 bases, and 12 bases separated the two germline ends. The CDR3 covers 14 residues. Sequencing used immunoSEQ multiplex PCR; TCRdb keeps in-frame clones, though not all of them. The sample includes approximately 70,000 clones, approximately 89% of them seen just once. The V and J genes are TRBV27 and TRBJ2-2; a possible D gene is TRBD1 (6 bases). The clonotype was recovered from a human donor in good health. Some clones in this sample may be carry-over from other donors' samples. Material for sequencing was PBMCs. This CDR3 reads CASSLSPNREELFF. The CDR3 nucleotides read TGTGCCAGCAGTTTATCACCCAACAGGGAGGAGCTGTTTTTT.